This TCR beta chain originates from a study of PD-1 blockade in classical Hodgkin lymphoma. This clone occurred a few times. Brentuximab vedotin exposure varied among the patients, all of whom had relapsed after autologous stem cell transplantation. V lost 6 bases and J 4 bases, leaving 9 bases between the germline ends. CDR3 length: 11 residues. In germline, CDR1 is DFQATT, CDR2 SNEGSKA (reference sequence). TCRdb keeps only in-frame clones here, not all; method: immunoSEQ multiplex PCR. The sample holds about 100,000 clones, around 89% seen once. This clonotype was obtained from a human donor with classical Hodgkin lymphoma. The chain combines TRBV20-1 with TRBJ1-2; D uncertain. The sample here was peripheral blood mononuclear cells (PBMCs), taken before the second cycle of nivolumab. The CDR3 nucleotides are TGCAGTGCCCCGGGCCTCTATGGCTACACCTTC. Encoded protein: CSAPGLYGYTF.